The sequence of this T cell receptor (beta chain) was determined in a study of cytomegalovirus exposure and HLA in healthy donors. V dropped 6 bases and J dropped 0 bases, with 15 bases sitting between them. The CDR3 is 16 amino acids. Germline V gene lookup returns CDR1 MNHEY and CDR2 SMNVEV (reference sequence). PCR used 60 Vbeta primers and 13 Jbeta primers. Clones were read by immunoSEQ multiplex PCR, and TCRdb kept only the in-frame ones, dropping some. The sample has 100,000 to 150,000 clones, around 71% seen once. Sequencing was done on a sample of PBMCs. This chain connects TRBV27 to TRBJ1-5; a possible D gene is TRBD1 (6 bases). The source of this sequence is a woman aged 55-75 years in good health and CMV-seropositive. DNA for the CDR3: TGTGCCAGCAGGGATAATAAAGGGGGTAGCAATCAGCCCCAGCATTTT. This encodes CASRDNKGGSNQPQHF.